Presented here are 19 T cell receptor beta chains from one specimen sequenced in a study of human T cells and chemical hapten exposure. Time point in this sample: patch test 1, 2 weeks after DPC sensitization. The treatment is: therapeutic diphenylcyclopropenone sensitization with weekly scalp DPC. TCRdb recomputed calls from the RACE reads with MiXCR, one row per CDR3 protein. The sample holds some 350,000 distinct CDR3 sequences, under 9% seen once. The material was whole blood, obtained in connection with sensitization to the hapten diphenylcyclopropenone (DPC). The origin of the receptors is a woman younger than 30 with alopecia areata. Some clones in this sample may be carry-over from other donors' samples.

This clonotype was seen a few times. The V and J genes are TRBV6-5 and TRBJ1-1; a weak D match, TRBD1 (5 bases). V gave up 7 bases and J gave up 4 bases, with 16 bases separating them. Germline V gene data show CDR1 as MNHEY and CDR2 as SVGAGI. The CDR3 spans 14 residues. This CDR3 reads CASTAGPRATEAFF. The DNA for the CDR3 is TGTGCCAGCACCGCCGGGCCCAGGGCCACTGAAGCTTTCTTT.

This clonotype was observed a few times. The chain couples TRBV12-3 or TRBV12-4 to TRBJ1-1, with 8 bases lining up with TRBD1. Trimming at V came to 4 bases and at J to 10 bases, leaving 5 bases not matched to a gene. This CDR3 has 12 amino acids. CDR3 residues: CASSSEQGVAFF. The CDR3 coding sequence is TGTGCCAGCAGTTCCGAACAGGGGGTAGCTTTCTTT.

As regards this clonotype: A junction boundary mismatches the germline segment, possibly from a read error. This chain joins TRBV20-1 and TRBJ2-5; D gene uncertain. Germline V CDR1 and CDR2: DFQATT, SNEGSKA (reference sequence). The CDR3 runs 12 residues. The CDR3 protein is CSARPPQETLYF. CDR3 coding DNA: TGCAGTGCTAGACCCCCCCAGGAGACCCTGTACTTC.

This clonotype was counted between two and nine times. J is TRBJ1-5 and V is TRBV6-2 or TRBV6-3; D possibly corresponds to TRBD1 (5 bases). The CDR3 consists of 15 residues. CDR1 and CDR2 from the germline V gene are MNHEY and SVGEGT. V lost 6 bases and J lost 1, with 13 bases in between. In DNA, the CDR3 is TGTGCCAGCAGCGCCGGGACGGTCAGCAATCAGCCCCAGCATTTT. The encoded protein is CASSAGTVSNQPQHF.

This CDR3 is CASSLDPRTGWGKLFF. CDR3 sequence (DNA): TGTGCCAGCAGCTTAGACCCCCGGACAGGTTGGGGAAAACTGTTTTTT. This sequence joins TRBV7-2 and TRBJ1-4; 7 nucleotides agree with TRBD1. The CDR3 has 16 amino acids. Germline V lookup: CDR1 SGHTA, CDR2 FQGNSA. Trimming removed 1 base from V and 10 bases from J; junction bases left unmatched: 12.

This clonotype was seen at least ten times. This chain links TRBV7-8 with TRBJ2-3, with D maybe TRBD2 (6 bases). With 5 bases removed from V and 1 base from J, the gap between germline ends came to 13 bases. The CDR3 contains 15 residues. Germline CDR1 SGHVS, CDR2 FQNEAQ. CDR3 nucleotide sequence: TGTGCCAGCAGCACGCGGGACTCGCGCACAGATACGCAGTATTTT. Residues: CASSTRDSRTDTQYF.

Concerning this clonotype itself: With a much larger clone just one base away, this may be a read error. The rearrangement uses TRBV6-1 and TRBJ2-7, with 10 bases matching TRBD1. The CDR3 sequence is 14 residues long. CDR1 is MNHNS and CDR2 is SASEGT in the germline V gene. CDR3 sequence reads: CASNRDRGRYVQYF. The CDR3 DNA reads as TGTGCCAGCAACCGGGACAGGGGAAGGTACGTGCAGTACTTC.

The chain links TRBV7-9 to TRBJ2-5; 9 positions agree with TRBD2. Germline V lookup: CDR1 SEHNR, CDR2 FQNEAQ (reference sequence). The V segment lost 5 bases and the J segment 3 bases; nucleotides outside the gene matches: 7. The CDR3 is 15 residues long. The CDR3 DNA reads TGTGCCAGCAGCGAAGGGACTAGCTCCGAAGAGACCCAGTACTTC. Translation: CASSEGTSSEETQYF. Using reference TRBV7-9 and TRBJ2-5 for the parts outside the CDR3, the full variable domain is DTGVSQNPRHKITKRGQNVTFRCDPISEHNRLYWYRQTLGQGPEFLTYFQNEAQLEKSRLLSDRFSAERPKGSFSTLEIQRTEQGDSAMYLCASSEGTSSEETQYFGPGTRLLVL.

This rearrangement joins TRBV6-5 to TRBJ1-6; 8 bases are shared with TRBD1. The CDR3 extends over 14 amino acids. The germline V gene has CDR1 MNHEY and CDR2 SVGAGI. After removal of 6 bases from V and 11 bases from J, the junction contained 9 bases not matched to a gene. The CDR3 is CASSPDRDTAPLHF. CDR3 DNA sequence: TGTGCCAGCAGCCCGGACAGGGACACTGCACCCCTCCACTTT.

CDR3 amino acids: CASSYDYGGRTEAFF. For the CDR3, the DNA is TGTGCCAGCAGTTATGACTATGGGGGAAGAACTGAAGCTTTCTTT. V and J are TRBV6-5 and TRBJ1-1; D is perhaps TRBD1 (5 bases). CDR1 is MNHEY and CDR2 is SVGAGI in the germline V gene. The CDR3 runs to 15 residues. Trimming pared 3 bases from V and 5 bases from J, leaving 16 bases between.

The chain is built from TRBV12-3 or TRBV12-4 and TRBJ1-2, with unresolved D. This CDR3 comprises 15 residues. The ends were cut back, 2 bases at V and 0 bases at J, with 10 bases in the middle. Here the CDR3 reads CASSLMDLANYGYTF. The CDR3 bases are TGTGCCAGCAGTTTAATGGACCTAGCTAACTATGGCTACACCTTC.

This clonotype was seen repeatedly, ten times or more. V is TRBV14 and J is TRBJ1-1, with no clear D. CDR3 length: 12 amino acids. The germline V gene encodes CDR1 SGHDN and CDR2 FVKESK. The V and J ends lost 4 bases and 0 bases respectively, with 3 bases between them. CDR3 loop: CASSPVNTEAFF. The CDR3 region has the DNA TGTGCCAGCAGCCCGGTGAACACTGAAGCTTTCTTT.

This clonotype was observed many times. The chain employs TRBV20-1 and TRBJ2-1, with D perhaps TRBD2 (5 bases). Trimming stripped 5 bases from V and 9 bases from J, with 20 bases between. CDR3 length: 14 residues. From germline, CDR1 is DFQATT and CDR2 SNEGSKA (reference sequence). The CDR3 sequence is CSAGKAGLTGEQFF. Written as DNA, the CDR3 is TGCAGTGCTGGAAAAGCCGGACTCACGGGTGAGCAGTTCTTC.

The V call is TRBV20-1, the J call TRBJ1-5; 7 bases align to TRBD1. Germline V lookup: CDR1 DFQATT, CDR2 SNEGSKA (reference sequence). The CDR3 is 16 amino acids. The J segment lost 2 bases and the V segment lost 2 bases, leaving 9 bases of the junction unmatched. CDR3 sequence (DNA): TGCAGTGCTAGAACCCCGCGACAGGGCGGCAATCAGCCCCAGCATTTT. Residues: CSARTPRQGGNQPQHF.

The chain links TRBV12-3 or TRBV12-4 to TRBJ2-2; D may be TRBD2 (5 bases). CDR3 length equals 16 residues. V was shortened by 2 bases and J by 2 bases, with 12 bases between the two germline ends. For the CDR3, the DNA is TGTGCCAGCAGTTTACGGCTAGCCTCTAACACCGGGGAGCTGTTTTTT. This gives the protein CASSLRLASNTGELFF.

This clonotype was seen a handful of times. The rearrangement joins TRBV4-3 to TRBJ2-3; D unclear. The CDR3 is made up of 15 amino acids. V dropped 1 base and J dropped 3 bases, with 11 bases sitting between them. Germline assignment: CDR1 LGHNA and CDR2 YSLEER. CDR3: CASSQGLEATDTQYF. The CDR3 DNA reads TGCGCCAGCAGCCAAGGACTCGAAGCGACAGATACGCAGTATTTT.

This clonotype was detected a few times. The gene calls are TRBV12-5 and TRBJ2-3; 9 nucleotides agree with TRBD1. This CDR3 comprises 16 residues. Germline CDR1 is LGHNT and CDR2 is FRNRAP. J lost 4 bases, V lost 5 bases, and 10 bases had no gene match. Here the CDR3 reads CASGAPRDRDSDTQYF. In DNA, the CDR3 is TGTGCTAGTGGTGCCCCCCGGGACAGGGATTCAGATACGCAGTATTTT.

For this clonotype: A much more abundant neighbour one base away suggests this may be a read error. The chain joins TRBV2 to TRBJ1-4; D is unresolved. The CDR3 contains 13 residues. Per the germline V gene, CDR1 is SNHLY and CDR2 is FYNNEI. V gave up 8 bases and J gave up 8 bases, with 15 bases separating them. The CDR3 DNA reads TGTGCCAGCGCGCGAGGACGGGTGGAAAAACTGTTTTTT. Translating it yields CASARGRVEKLFF.

This sequence joins TRBV2 and TRBJ2-7, with no clear D. Germline loops: CDR1 SNHLY, CDR2 FYNNEI. V lost 3 bases and J 1 base, leaving 19 bases between the germline ends. The CDR3 contains 17 residues. CDR3 bases: TGTGCCAGCAGTGAGGCTAGAAGGTCAGCCTTTTCCTACGAGCAGTACTTC. Its translation: CASSEARRSAFSYEQYF. Variable domain in full (rest from reference TRBV2 and TRBJ2-7): EPEVTQTPSHQVTQMGQEVILRCVPISNHLYFYWYRQILGQKVEFLVSFYNNEISEKSEIFDDQFSVERPDGSNFTLKIRSTKLEDSAMYFCASSEARRSAFSYEQYFGPGTRLTVT.